The T cell receptor (beta chain) under discussion was sequenced for a study of T-cell memory formation after mild COVID-19. V shed 2 bases, J shed 14 bases, and the junction held 11 bases outside the gene matches. From germline, CDR1 is KGHSH and CDR2 LQKENI. This CDR3 is 13 amino acids long. Overall study results and limits: Among CD4+ contracting clones, most were CM and EM, and CD8+ ones EMRA.

TCRdb re-derived calls from the 5' RACE reads in MiXCR, one entry per CDR3 protein. The table shows about 470,000 distinct CDR3 sequences, with about 20% occurring only once. To note about this clonotype: Its antigen is undetermined.

The material sequenced was PBMCs or a T cell subset sorted from them (not recorded which). The gene calls are TRBV18 and TRBJ1-2; 7 nucleotides match TRBD1. The clonotype was recovered from an adult woman who had mild COVID-19 (a few samples of this study predate the infection). Cell type and time point are not known. The chain's CDR3 is CASSPGTTGRETF. CDR3 nucleotides: TGTGCCAGCTCACCAGGGACGACAGGGCGGGAGACCTTC. Drawing the rest from reference TRBV18 and TRBJ1-2, the complete variable domain is NAGVMQNPRHLVRRRGQEARLRCSPMKGHSHVYWYRQLPEEGLKFMVYLQKENIIDESGMPKERFSAEFPKEGPSILRIQQVVRGDSAAYFCASSPGTTGRETFGSGTRLTVV.